The 18 T cell receptor beta chains given below trace back to one sample, sequenced in a study of blood T cell repertoires in COVID-19. Using immunoSEQ multiplex PCR, the repertoire was profiled, and TCRdb retains in-frame clones only, with some absent. The sample shows some 130,000 clones, more than 65% of them seen only once. The sequencing input was peripheral blood. Receptors were obtained from a man older than 75 with acute or convalescent COVID-19.

The genes are TRBV6-1 and TRBJ1-5, with 9 bases matching TRBD1. There are 16 residues in the CDR3. V shed 2 bases and J 4 bases; nucleotides not matched to a gene: 6. Germline assignment: CDR1 MNHNS and CDR2 SASEGT. CDR3 nucleotide sequence: TGTGCCAGCAGTGAATCCGGGACAGGGTGGAATCAGCCCCAGCATTTT. Protein product: CASSESGTGWNQPQHF.

The chain has TRBV19 and TRBJ2-2; no reliable D call. Germline V gene lookup returns CDR1 LNHDA and CDR2 SQIVND (reference sequence). The V and J ends lost 6 bases and 3 bases respectively, with 8 bases between them. CDR3 length: 13 residues. The CDR3 nucleotides read TGTGCCAGTAGCCTTATCCACACCGGGGAGCTGTTTTTT. Protein: CASSLIHTGELFF.

This clone was seen a handful of times. This rearrangement joins TRBV2 to TRBJ1-4, with a possible D match to TRBD1 (6 bases). The CDR3 extends over 15 amino acids. V lost 1 base and J lost 0, with 6 bases in between. Germline V lookup: CDR1 SNHLY, CDR2 FYNNEI. The CDR3 DNA follows: TGTGCCAGCAGTGAAGACAGGGCAACTAATGAAAAACTGTTTTTT. Protein product: CASSEDRATNEKLFF.

This clone was recorded a few times. The chain combines TRBV7-2 with TRBJ1-2; D is ambiguous. The CDR3 has 14 amino acids. Looked up from germline, CDR1 is SGHTA and CDR2 is FQGNSA. V was cut by 1 base and J by 9 bases, with 15 bases left in between. The CDR3 loop reads CASSLVAGTMSYTF. The CDR3 bases are TGTGCCAGCAGCTTAGTGGCCGGAACTATGAGCTACACCTTC.

This clone was observed a single time. This chain uses TRBV7-3 with TRBJ1-3; a weak D match, TRBD1 (6 bases). The germline V gene encodes CDR1 SGHTA and CDR2 FQGTGA. This CDR3 spans 18 amino acids. Trimming cost V 2 bases and J 2 bases, with 19 bases left between them. The CDR3 DNA sequence: TGTGCCAGCAGCTTATTGGGCTCAGGGGACCGCACTGGAAACACCATATATTTT. Its translation is CASSLLGSGDRTGNTIYF.

This clone turned up a few times. The genes are TRBV4-3 and TRBJ1-1; D is ambiguous. Trimming took off 1 base at V and 8 bases at J, with 11 bases between the two ends. The germline CDR1 and CDR2 sequences are LGHNA and YSLEER. The length of the CDR3 is 13 residues. The CDR3 here is CASSQGVSFEAFF. The CDR3 bases are TGCGCCAGCAGCCAAGGAGTTAGCTTCGAAGCTTTCTTT.

This chain connects TRBV5-5 to TRBJ2-5; D unclear. The V gene lost 0 bases and the J gene lost 1 base, with 7 bases spanning the gap. The CDR3 loop spans 14 amino acids. CDR1 SGHKS and CDR2 YYEKEE come from the germline V gene (reference sequence). The CDR3 here is CASSLDGSQETQYF. As DNA, the CDR3 is TGTGCCAGCAGCTTGGATGGCAGCCAAGAGACCCAGTACTTC.

The chain carries TRBV5-1 and TRBJ1-2; 10 nucleotides match TRBD1. Germline V gene sequence: CDR1 SGHRS, CDR2 YFSETQ. V shed 4 bases, J shed 6 bases, and the junction held 6 bases outside the gene matches. CDR3 length equals 14 residues. The DNA of the CDR3 is TGCGCCAGCAGCCTGGCCGGGACAGGGGATGGCTACACCTTC. Amino acids: CASSLAGTGDGYTF.

The chain has TRBV4-3 and TRBJ1-4; weak D call: TRBD1 (5 bases). The CDR3 runs 16 residues. The ends were cut back, 0 bases at V and 3 bases at J, with 11 bases in the middle. In germline, CDR1 is LGHNA, CDR2 YSLEER. DNA of the CDR3: TGCGCCAGCAGCCAAGATTTGGGGGGGGCTAATGAAAAACTGTTTTTT. Protein: CASSQDLGGANEKLFF.

This chain uses TRBV9 with TRBJ2-1, with 11 bases aligning to TRBD1. The junction had 4 bases not matched to a gene; V was cut back by 0 bases and J by 2 bases. The CDR3 loop spans 17 amino acids. Germline V gene lookup returns CDR1 SGDLS and CDR2 YYNGEE. CDR3 DNA sequence: TGTGCCAGCAGCGTAGAAGCGGACAGGGGGCCCTACAATGAGCAGTTCTTC. It translates to CASSVEADRGPYNEQFF.

The gene calls are TRBV4-2 and TRBJ1-3; D perhaps matches TRBD1 (5 bases). Trimming pared 0 bases from V and 1 base from J, leaving 16 bases between. The CDR3 consists of 18 residues. The V gene's germline CDR1 is LGHNA and CDR2 YNFKEQ. DNA for the CDR3: TGTGCCAGCAGCCAAGATTGGGCAGGGCTGAGATCTGGAAACACCATATATTTT. This sequence encodes CASSQDWAGLRSGNTIYF.

This clone occurred a few times. The V gene is TRBV7-9, the J gene TRBJ1-1; D remains unclear. The CDR3 extends over 13 amino acids. Germline lookup yields CDR1 SEHNR and CDR2 FQNEAQ (reference sequence). Trimming removed 5 bases at V and 7 bases at J, with 14 bases between. CDR3 protein: CASSPQTYSEAFF. CDR3 sequence (DNA): TGTGCCAGCAGCCCGCAAACCTACAGTGAAGCTTTCTTT. Full variable domain (outside the CDR3, taken from reference TRBV7-9 and TRBJ1-1): DTGVSQNPRHKITKRGQNVTFRCDPISEHNRLYWYRQTLGQGPEFLTYFQNEAQLEKSRLLSDRFSAERPKGSFSTLEIQRTEQGDSAMYLCASSPQTYSEAFFGQGTRLTVV.

This clone occurred a few times. The gene calls are TRBV7-2 and TRBJ2-2; D is perhaps TRBD2 (5 bases). CDR3 length: 16 residues. Trimming pared 5 bases from V and 5 bases from J, leaving 18 bases between. CDR1 is SGHTA and CDR2 is FQGNSA in the germline V gene. The CDR3 nucleotides read TGTGCCAGCAGCAAATTTTCAACTTCGGGAACCGGGGAGCTGTTTTTT. It yields the protein CASSKFSTSGTGELFF.

This clone was found once. The chain links TRBV28 to TRBJ1-5, with 7 bases fitting TRBD1. The germline V gene encodes CDR1 MDHEN and CDR2 SYDVKM. The length of the CDR3 is 17 residues. The V gene end was trimmed by 4 bases and the J gene end by 5 bases; junction bases not matched to a gene: 14. CDR3: CASSWDSRQGGYQPQHF. CDR3 sequence (DNA): TGTGCCAGCAGTTGGGATTCACGACAGGGTGGCTATCAGCCCCAGCATTTT.

The sample holds one count of this clone. The V and J genes are TRBV6-2 or TRBV6-3 and TRBJ1-1, with D perhaps matching TRBD1 (6 bases). V lost 4 bases and J lost 7, with 19 bases in between. Germline CDR1 and CDR2: MNHEY and SVGEGT. The CDR3 totals 15 residues. CDR3 coding DNA: TGTGCCAGCAGTTTGGAGATTACAGGGTTTGGTGAAGCTTTCTTT. It encodes CASSLEITGFGEAFF.

This chain links TRBV2 with TRBJ1-3, with 7 bases identical to TRBD1. Germline values: CDR1 SNHLY, CDR2 FYNNEI. There are 15 residues in the CDR3. The V and J ends lost 6 bases and 1 base, in that order; junction bases with no gene match: 6. The CDR3 here is CASRPDRASGNTIYF. The CDR3 nucleotides read TGTGCCAGCAGACCTGACAGGGCTTCTGGAAACACCATATATTTT.

The chain has TRBV5-1 and TRBJ1-2; D may be TRBD1 (6 bases). Germline lookup yields CDR1 SGHRS and CDR2 YFSETQ. The CDR3 has 14 residues. Trimming left V 0 bases short and J 5 bases short, with 11 bases between. The CDR3 nucleotides are TGCGCCAGCAGCTTGGGGGGGCCTGAATATGGCTACACCTTC. This codes for CASSLGGPEYGYTF.

This chain uses TRBV5-6 with TRBJ1-5; no definite D call. Per germline, CDR1 SGHDT and CDR2 YYEEEE. The CDR3 consists of 14 residues. V lost 4 bases, J lost 3 bases, and 11 bases lay in between. This chain's CDR3 is CASSLRGINQPQHF. DNA for the CDR3: TGTGCCAGCAGCCTCCGAGGGATCAATCAGCCCCAGCATTTT.